This T cell receptor beta chain comes out of a study of control samples from healthy donors and cancer patients. V lost 4 bases and J 0 bases, leaving 11 bases between the germline ends. The CDR3 contains 15 residues. The germline CDR1 and CDR2 sequences are SGDLS and YYNGEE. This clone was observed once. Profiled with immunoSEQ multiplex PCR; TCRdb holds only in-frame clones, not every one. The sample lists 100,000 to 150,000 clones, 80% to 95% seen once, with about 2.2% in the top ten. This chain joins TRBV9 and TRBJ2-1, with D perhaps matching TRBD1 or TRBD2 (6 bases each). The TCR sequence derives from a woman in her forties or fifties in good health. Sequencing was carried out using blood. The CDR3 protein is CASSRGQGSYNEQFF. The CDR3 bases are TGTGCCAGCAGCCGGGGGCAAGGCTCCTACAATGAGCAGTTCTTC.